This passage covers 26 T cell receptor beta chains from one sample sequenced in a study of OX40 agonist ivuxolimab in advanced cancers. Sequencing was performed with immunoSEQ multiplex PCR; in TCRdb, only in-frame clones are kept and a portion is missing. The sample records around 79,000 clones, roughly 90% being singletons. This material consisted of CD4+ or CD8+ T cells sorted from blood, taken in a trial of the OX40 agonist ivuxolimab. Receptors originate from an adult with an advanced solid tumor such as melanoma, head and neck, liver or kidney cancer.

The gene calls are TRBV6-5 and TRBJ1-4; D is ambiguous. The germline CDR1 and CDR2 sequences are MNHEY and SVGAGI. This CDR3 has 14 amino acids. The V end was cut by 6 bases, the J end by 3 bases, with 11 bases between. CDR3 nucleotide sequence: TGTGCCAGCAGGAGTACTTGGGCTAATGAAAAACTGTTTTTT. Its translation is CASRSTWANEKLFF.

The chain carries TRBV28 and TRBJ1-5; no clear D gene. The germline V and J ends were trimmed by 2 bases and 4 bases, with 12 bases remaining between them. CDR1 is MDHEN and CDR2 is SYDVKM in the germline V gene. The CDR3 has 15 residues. CDR3 DNA sequence: TGTGCCAGCAGTTTAGGGTTCCGGGGTAATCAGCCCCAGCATTTT. This translates into CASSLGFRGNQPQHF.

J is TRBJ1-1 and V is TRBV7-2; tentatively, D is TRBD1 (6 bases). This CDR3 region has 13 residues. Germline-derived CDR1 and CDR2 are SGHTA and FQGNSA. Trimming took off 5 bases at V and 7 bases at J, with 14 bases between the two ends. The CDR3 spells CASSPRTEREAFF. DNA of the CDR3: TGTGCCAGCAGCCCGCGGACAGAACGTGAAGCTTTCTTT.

Comments on this clone: An end of the junction differs from the germline gene, which may be a read error. The chain recombines TRBV7-9 with TRBJ1-3; D might be TRBD1 (5 bases). Germline V gene data show CDR1 as SEHNR and CDR2 as FQNEAQ (reference sequence). The CDR3 loop spans 17 amino acids. CDR3 sequence (DNA): TGTGCCAGCAGCCTAGCCGGGACCTCGAGCTCTGGAAACACCATATATTTT. Its translation is CASSLAGTSSSGNTIYF.

The V and J genes are TRBV7-3 and TRBJ2-2; 8 nucleotides line up with TRBD2. Germline V gene sequence: CDR1 SGHTA, CDR2 FQGTGA. The CDR3 sequence is 19 residues long. V lost 1 base and J lost 6; bases outside the gene matches: 16. The CDR3 is CASSLKREGHRKQSGELFF. CDR3 coding DNA: TGTGCCAGCAGCTTAAAACGGGAGGGACACCGGAAGCAATCCGGGGAGCTGTTTTTT.

The rearrangement links TRBV30 to TRBJ2-2, with 9 bases matching TRBD2. CDR3 size: 16 residues. Germline V lookup: CDR1 GTSNPN, CDR2 SVGIG (reference sequence). V was pared by 2 bases and J by 5 bases, with 9 bases of the junction left unmatched. DNA for the CDR3: TGTGCCTGGAGTCCAGCCGGGACTAGCAGAACCGGGGAGCTGTTTTTT. It codes for CAWSPAGTSRTGELFF. The variable domain in full, with the rest retrieved from reference TRBV30 and TRBJ2-2, is SQTIHQWPATLVQPVGSPLSLECTVEGTSNPNLYWYRQAAGRGLQLLFYSVGIGQISSEVPQNLSASRPQDRQFILSSKKLLLSDSGFYLCAWSPAGTSRTGELFFGEGSRLTVL.

CDR3 in amino acids: CASSKGRGPSSSGNTIYF. CDR3 bases: TGTGCCAGCAGCAAAGGACGCGGGCCCTCGAGCTCTGGAAACACCATATATTTT. The rearrangement links TRBV21-1 to TRBJ1-3. TRBV21-1 is a pseudogene locus. The CDR3 length is 18 residues.

This clone was found a few times. The genes are TRBV10-3 and TRBJ2-7, with D perhaps matching TRBD1 or TRBD2 (5 bases each). Germline values: CDR1 ENHRY, CDR2 SYGVKD. The CDR3 totals 13 residues. V lost 6 bases to trimming and J lost 7 bases, with 16 bases between them. The CDR3 nucleotides read TGTGCCATCAGATGGGACGTTCCGGGGGAGCAGTACTTC. Protein product: CAIRWDVPGEQYF.

This chain connects TRBV9 to TRBJ2-2; D gene ambiguous. V was clipped by 6 bases and J by 5 bases, with 11 bases between them. This CDR3 has 13 amino acids. CDR1 SGDLS and CDR2 YYNGEE come from the germline V gene. This chain's CDR3 is CASTALDTGELFF. CDR3 nucleotides: TGTGCCAGCACCGCCTTGGATACCGGGGAGCTGTTTTTT. Filled out from reference TRBV9 and TRBJ2-2, the complete variable domain reads DSGVTQTPKHLITATGQRVTLRCSPRSGDLSVYWYQQSLDQGLQFLIQYYNGEERAKGNILERFSAQQFPDLHSELNLSSLELGDSALYFCASTALDTGELFFGEGSRLTVL.

The chain employs TRBV30 and TRBJ2-7; D possibly matches TRBD1 or TRBD2 (5 bases each). Germline V gives CDR1 GTSNPN, CDR2 SVGIG (reference sequence). The V end was cut by 5 bases, the J end by 4 bases, with 9 bases between. CDR3 size: 11 residues. In nucleotides, the CDR3 is TGTGCCTGGGGATGGGGGTACGAGCAGTACTTC. Its protein product is CAWGWGYEQYF.

The J gene is TRBJ2-4, the V gene TRBV19, with D possibly matching TRBD1 (6 bases). CDR1 is LNHDA and CDR2 is SQIVND in the germline V gene (reference sequence). V was shortened by 5 bases and J by 0 bases, with 14 bases between the two germline ends. This CDR3 region has 16 residues. Written as DNA, the CDR3 is TGTGCCAGTAGTTTACAGGGTGGGCTAGCCAAAAACATTCAGTACTTC. Translated: CASSLQGGLAKNIQYF.

V usage is TRBV4-2 and J usage is TRBJ2-3; 9 nucleotides match TRBD2. CDR3 length: 17 residues. CDR1 LGHNA and CDR2 YNFKEQ come from the germline V gene. After removal of 2 bases from V and 3 bases from J, the junction contained 9 bases not matched to a gene. CDR3 nucleotide sequence: TGTGCCAGCAGCCAATCCCCGAGCGGGAGGAGTACAGATACGCAGTATTTT. Protein: CASSQSPSGRSTDTQYF.

The genes are TRBV18 and TRBJ2-1; the D is unclear. Trimming removed 0 bases at V and 0 bases at J, with 9 bases between. The CDR3 runs 16 residues. The germline V gene has CDR1 KGHSH and CDR2 LQKENI. Here the CDR3 reads CASSPPSTSSYNEQFF. CDR3 DNA: TGTGCCAGCTCACCACCCTCTACAAGCTCCTACAATGAGCAGTTCTTC.

The V and J genes are TRBV15 and TRBJ2-1; D is possibly TRBD2 (5 bases). The V gene lost 4 bases and the J gene lost 12 bases, with 22 bases spanning the gap. CDR3 length equals 15 residues. Germline CDR1 reads LNHNV; CDR2 reads YYDKDF (reference sequence). The CDR3 spells CATSTGSVGELGQFF. The CDR3 DNA reads TGTGCCACCAGCACAGGTAGCGTCGGGGAGTTAGGGCAGTTCTTC.

This sequence joins TRBV2 and TRBJ1-4, with D hard to call. Trimming shortened V by 2 bases and J by 8 bases, and 15 bases separated the two germline ends. The CDR3 has 15 amino acids. Germline loops: CDR1 SNHLY, CDR2 FYNNEI. The CDR3 sequence is CASSESFGVSEKLFF. The CDR3 DNA sequence: TGTGCCAGCAGTGAAAGCTTCGGCGTCAGCGAAAAACTGTTTTTT. Variable domain in full (rest from reference TRBV2 and TRBJ1-4): EPEVTQTPSHQVTQMGQEVILRCVPISNHLYFYWYRQILGQKVEFLVSFYNNEISEKSEIFDDQFSVERPDGSNFTLKIRSTKLEDSAMYFCASSESFGVSEKLFFGSGTQLSVL.

In DNA form, the CDR3 reads TGTGCCAGCAGGCCGGGACAGCCTTCCTACGAGCAGTACTTC. As protein: CASRPGQPSYEQYF. The rearrangement uses TRBV11-2 and TRBJ2-7, with TRBD1 matching 7 bases. The CDR3 consists of 14 residues. V shed 6 bases, J shed 1 base, and the junction held 6 bases outside the gene matches. From germline, CDR1 is SGHAT and CDR2 FQNNGV.

The chain combines TRBV2 with TRBJ2-7, with TRBD1 matching over 9 bases. J gave up 3 bases and V 6 bases, and 6 bases lay outside the gene matches. This CDR3 has 14 amino acids. Germline lookup yields CDR1 SNHLY and CDR2 FYNNEI. The CDR3 here is CASSTPGQGYEQYF. CDR3 in DNA: TGTGCCAGCAGCACACCGGGACAGGGCTACGAGCAGTACTTC.

The chain recombines TRBV6-1 with TRBJ2-7, with a weak D call TRBD2 (6 bases). CDR1 and CDR2 from the germline V gene are MNHNS and SASEGT. Trimming removed 5 bases at V and 4 bases at J, with 9 bases between. The CDR3 totals 12 residues. CDR3 sequence (DNA): TGTGCCAGCAGTCCGGGGGTGTACGAGCAGTACTTC. Translated: CASSPGVYEQYF.

The genes are TRBV27 and TRBJ1-2, with a weak D call TRBD1 (5 bases). The germline V and J ends were trimmed by 4 bases and 6 bases, with 12 bases remaining between them. Germline V gene lookup returns CDR1 MNHEY and CDR2 SMNVEV (reference sequence). The CDR3 covers 13 residues. In nucleotides, the CDR3 is TGTGCCAGCAGTTCCCCCGGAGGGGATGGCTACACCTTC. Translating gives CASSSPGGDGYTF.

This clone turned up a few times. The chain carries TRBV28 and TRBJ2-7, with 9 bases matching TRBD2. V lost 7 bases and J lost 4; bases outside the gene matches: 8. This CDR3 region has 14 residues. Germline assignment: CDR1 MDHEN and CDR2 SYDVKM. The CDR3 here is CASNQVAGAYEQYF. In DNA, the CDR3 is TGTGCCAGCAACCAAGTAGCGGGAGCTTACGAGCAGTACTTC.

The V gene is TRBV5-1, the J gene TRBJ2-1; possibly TRBD2 for D (5 bases). Germline V gives CDR1 SGHRS, CDR2 YFSETQ. The CDR3 contains 14 residues. The V end lost 5 bases, the J end lost 3 bases, and 12 bases lay between the germline ends. CDR3 amino acids: CASRSSGNYNEQFF. The CDR3 DNA sequence: TGCGCCAGCAGGTCATCGGGAAACTACAATGAGCAGTTCTTC.

On this clone itself: This specimen includes other DNA sequences encoding the same CDR3. The CDR3 DNA sequence: TGCGCCAGCAGCCGTGGGCCTCAAGAGACCCAGTACTTC. Protein product: CASSRGPQETQYF. V gene TRBV4-1 combines with J gene TRBJ2-5, with unresolved D. CDR1 is MGHRA and CDR2 is YSYEKL in the germline V gene. V gave up 4 bases and J gave up 2 bases, with 8 bases separating them. The CDR3 loop spans 13 amino acids.

This chain joins TRBV19 and TRBJ2-2; TRBD1 matches 7 bases. The CDR3 is 14 amino acids. Germline CDR1 LNHDA, CDR2 SQIVND (reference sequence). Unmatched junction bases numbered 3, after V lost 3 bases and J lost 5 bases. DNA of the CDR3: TGTGCCAGTAGTATTGGGACAGTGACCGGGGAGCTGTTTTTT. It yields the protein CASSIGTVTGELFF.

The rearrangement uses TRBV7-2 and TRBJ1-5; D may be TRBD1 (5 bases). Germline CDR1 reads SGHTA; CDR2 reads FQGNSA. The CDR3 spans 14 residues. V was cut by 1 base and J by 4 bases, with 8 bases left in between. The CDR3 nucleotides read TGTGCCAGCAGCTTAGGCAGGGCAAATCAGCCCCAGCATTTT. Amino acids: CASSLGRANQPQHF.

The chain carries TRBV18 and TRBJ2-5; D perhaps matches TRBD1 (5 bases). The germline V gene has CDR1 KGHSH and CDR2 LQKENI. The CDR3 extends over 15 amino acids. V dropped 5 bases and J dropped 1 base, with 14 bases sitting between them. Written as DNA, the CDR3 is TGTGCCAGCTCATGGAACGGACAAGTCCAAGAGACCCAGTACTTC. It yields the protein CASSWNGQVQETQYF.

The rearrangement uses TRBV19 and TRBJ1-1; D perhaps matches TRBD1 (5 bases). The V gene lost 1 base and the J gene lost 5 bases, with 14 bases spanning the gap. CDR1 LNHDA and CDR2 SQIVND come from the germline V gene (reference sequence). The CDR3 is 15 residues long. CDR3 region: CASSIAPGLGTEAFF. CDR3 bases: TGTGCCAGTAGTATAGCCCCAGGGCTTGGAACTGAAGCTTTCTTT.